Shown below are 7 T cell receptor beta chains from a single sample sequenced in a study of OX40 agonist ivuxolimab in advanced cancers. The method was immunoSEQ multiplex PCR; TCRdb's version includes in-frame clones alone and lacks a portion of them. This sample has more than 50,000 clones, with roughly nine tenths found just once. The source was CD4+ or CD8+ T cells sorted from blood, collected in a trial of the OX40 agonist ivuxolimab. Receptors originate from an adult with an advanced solid tumor such as melanoma, head and neck, liver or kidney cancer.

The chain joins TRBV5-6 to TRBJ2-5; D might be TRBD2 (7 bases). The J call may be faulty, since TRBJ2-7 better matches the DNA end. The germline V gene encodes CDR1 SGHDT and CDR2 YYEEEE. There are 15 residues in the CDR3. CDR3 DNA sequence: TGTGCCAGCAGCTCCCGAGGGGGGGCCACCTACGAGCAGTACTTC. Its translation: CASSSRGGATYEQYF.

The CDR3 DNA reads as TGTGCCAGCAGTATCCAGACAGGGAGAGACACCTTC. Residues: CASSIQTGRDTF. The chain is built from TRBV28 and TRBJ1-2; 7 bases align to TRBD1. Germline V CDR1 and CDR2: MDHEN, SYDVKM. This CDR3 has 12 residues. V trimming: 5 bases; J trimming: 12 bases; junction bases outside the gene matches: 9.

The V and J genes are TRBV9 and TRBJ1-1; 9 bases match TRBD1. CDR1 and CDR2 (germline): SGDLS, YYNGEE. CDR3 size: 17 residues. With V trimmed by 3 bases and J by 3 bases, 12 bases remained unmatched. CDR3 bases: TGTGCCAGCAGCGCCACCTCGGGACAGGGTCTCTACACTGAAGCTTTCTTT. Encoded protein: CASSATSGQGLYTEAFF. The full variable domain, with the rest looked up from reference TRBV9 and TRBJ1-1, is DSGVTQTPKHLITATGQRVTLRCSPRSGDLSVYWYQQSLDQGLQFLIQYYNGEERAKGNILERFSAQQFPDLHSELNLSSLELGDSALYFCASSATSGQGLYTEAFFGQGTRLTVV.

This clone was detected only once. This rearrangement joins TRBV6-4 to TRBJ1-1, with 7 bases that match TRBD1. CDR1 is MRHNA, CDR2 SNTAGT, per germline. V lost 4 bases and J lost 3; bases outside the gene matches: 5. The CDR3 is 14 amino acids. The DNA of the CDR3 is TGTGCCAGCAGTGCGGGACAGCGGGACACTGAAGCTTTCTTT. Its translation: CASSAGQRDTEAFF.

This clone has a single count. The J gene is TRBJ1-1, the V gene TRBV18; D uncertain. The CDR3 consists of 12 residues. The V and J ends lost 1 base and 0 bases respectively, with 0 bases between them. Germline V gene data show CDR1 as KGHSH and CDR2 as LQKENI. CDR3 sequence: CASSPLNTEAFF. Written as DNA, the CDR3 is TGTGCCAGCTCACCACTGAACACTGAAGCTTTCTTT.

This chain uses TRBV7-3 with TRBJ2-6; no clear D. CDR3 size: 16 residues. The germline V and J ends were trimmed by 2 bases and 4 bases, with 12 bases remaining between them. Per the germline V gene, CDR1 is SGHTA and CDR2 is FQGTGA. Written as DNA, the CDR3 is TGTGCCAGCAGCTTACTTGAGATCACCGGGGCCAACGTCCTGACTTTC. Its protein is CASSLLEITGANVLTF. Full variable domain (rest looked up from reference TRBV7-3 and TRBJ2-6): GAGVSQTPSNKVTEKGKYVELRCDPISGHTALYWYRQSLGQGPEFLIYFQGTGAADDSGLPNDRFFAVRPEGSVSTLKIQRTERGDSAVYLCASSLLEITGANVLTFGAGSRLTVL.

V usage is TRBV28 and J usage is TRBJ2-7; D may correspond to TRBD1 or TRBD2 (6 bases each). V lost 3 bases to trimming and J lost 3 bases, with 9 bases between them. The CDR3 contains 13 residues. CDR1 is MDHEN, CDR2 SYDVKM, per germline. CDR3 DNA: TGTGCCAGCAGTTTGGGGGGCCACTACGAGCAGTACTTC. Translated, it gives CASSLGGHYEQYF. Full variable domain (outside the CDR3, taken from reference TRBV28 and TRBJ2-7): DVKVTQSSRYLVKRTGEKVFLECVQDMDHENMFWYRQDPGLGLRLIYFSYDVKMKEKGDIPEGYSVSREKKERFSLILESASTNQTSMYLCASSLGGHYEQYFGPGTRLTVT.